This T cell receptor (beta chain) was sequenced in a study of radiotherapy plus CTLA-4 blockade in lung cancer. Germline loops: CDR1 SGDLS, CDR2 YYNGEE. The CDR3 extends over 13 amino acids. V gave up 0 bases and J gave up 7 bases, with 11 bases separating them. Study conclusions and caveats: Per reports, early blood T cell clone dynamics, plus interferon-beta, forecast response most strongly.

This clone has just one count. What it recognizes is unknown. Sequencing used immunoSEQ multiplex PCR; TCRdb keeps in-frame clones, though not all of them. The sample has about 120,000 clones; about nine tenths are singletons. V and J are TRBV9 and TRBJ2-7; no firm D call. This receptor was identified in a human donor with non-small cell lung cancer that progressed on radiotherapy plus ipilimumab. The sample in question was peripheral blood, obtained from a patient treated with radiotherapy plus ipilimumab. The CDR3 coding sequence is TGTGCCAGCAGCGTAGACACAATTCAAGAGCAGTACTTC. This translates into CASSVDTIQEQYF. Combining the CDR3 with reference TRBV9 and TRBJ2-7 gives the whole variable domain DSGVTQTPKHLITATGQRVTLRCSPRSGDLSVYWYQQSLDQGLQFLIQYYNGEERAKGNILERFSAQQFPDLHSELNLSSLELGDSALYFCASSVDTIQEQYFGPGTRLTVT.